This TCR beta chain was profiled in a study of shared clonotypes between healthy human individuals. Study-level results: Read depth was anticipated to influence clonotype sharing among donors.

Profiling relied on immunoSEQ multiplex PCR, and the TCRdb table lists in-frame clones only, not all of them. The data show 1.6 million or so clones, with around 98.5% seen just once and 0.36% held by the top ten. V shed 3 bases and J shed 4 bases, with 12 bases lying between them. CDR3 length equals 13 residues. In germline, CDR1 is GTSNPN, CDR2 SVGIG (reference sequence). Division of CD4+ cells produced a CD45RA+ naive subset and a CD45RA-negative memory subset. Of note for this clone: The target antigen is unknown.

The chain uses TRBV30 and TRBJ1-2, with a weak D call TRBD1 (5 bases). This receptor was obtained from a man aged 25 to 45 in good health. The specimen sequenced was naive CD4+ T cells sorted from blood. Subset denoted: CD45RA+ positively selected. The CDR3 nucleotides are TGTGCCTGGAGGCATGGGGGAGCCTATGGCTACACCTTC. Its protein product is CAWRHGGAYGYTF.